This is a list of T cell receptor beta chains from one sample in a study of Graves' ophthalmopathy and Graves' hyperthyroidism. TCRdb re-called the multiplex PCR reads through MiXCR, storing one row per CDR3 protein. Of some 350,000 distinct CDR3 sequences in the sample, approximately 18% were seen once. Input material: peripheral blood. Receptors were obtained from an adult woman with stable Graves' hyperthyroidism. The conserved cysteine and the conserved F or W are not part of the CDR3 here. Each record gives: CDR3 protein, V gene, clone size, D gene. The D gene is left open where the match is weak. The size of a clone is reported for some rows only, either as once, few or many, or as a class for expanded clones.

CDR3aa: ASSLDSLAYEQY; v_gene: TRBV27; abundance: many; d_gene: NA
CDR3aa: ASSSRLGQGGVYEQY; v_gene: TRBV12-3/TRBV12-4; abundance: NA; d_gene: NA
CDR3aa: ASSLVWPGVTGELF; v_gene: TRBV5-1; abundance: many; d_gene: NA
CDR3aa: ASSGSLSEQY; v_gene: TRBV27; abundance: many; d_gene: NA
CDR3aa: AISEGGLDSPLH; v_gene: TRBV10-3; abundance: many; d_gene: NA
CDR3aa: ASSPIYRGPDGYT; v_gene: TRBV12-3/TRBV12-4; abundance: NA; d_gene: TRBD1
CDR3aa: SARASVTETQY; v_gene: TRBV20-1; abundance: many; d_gene: NA
CDR3aa: ASSYTLSS; v_gene: TRBV7-9; abundance: many; d_gene: NA
CDR3aa: SARQGTGNFNEQF; v_gene: TRBV20-1; abundance: NA; d_gene: TRBD1
CDR3aa: ASSLNFGHAYEQY; v_gene: TRBV7-3; abundance: many; d_gene: NA
CDR3aa: ASSLLAGGTGELL; v_gene: TRBV7-2; abundance: NA; d_gene: TRBD2
CDR3aa: ASSGLNTEAF; v_gene: TRBV6-1; abundance: many; d_gene: NA
CDR3aa: ASGQGRDYEQY; v_gene: TRBV12-5; abundance: many; d_gene: NA
CDR3aa: ASSLSLTKSTYEQY; v_gene: TRBV28; abundance: many; d_gene: NA
CDR3aa: ASSPPGRGEAQY; v_gene: TRBV12-3/TRBV12-4; abundance: many; d_gene: NA
CDR3aa: ASDGPNGYT; v_gene: TRBV6-1; abundance: NA; d_gene: NA
CDR3aa: ASSLVFGGAPENIQY; v_gene: TRBV12-3/TRBV12-4; abundance: many; d_gene: NA
CDR3aa: AISDRGASGKVEQY; v_gene: TRBV10-3; abundance: many; d_gene: TRBD2
CDR3aa: AISETGTDYYEQY; v_gene: TRBV10-3; abundance: many; d_gene: NA
CDR3aa: SARQGSETQY; v_gene: TRBV29-1; abundance: many; d_gene: TRBD1
CDR3aa: SARDGKGANTEAF; v_gene: TRBV20-1; abundance: NA; d_gene: NA
CDR3aa: ASSYSVASGRMIWEETQY; v_gene: TRBV6-2/TRBV6-3; abundance: many; d_gene: TRBD2
CDR3aa: SVVVPTGRYEQY; v_gene: TRBV29-1; abundance: many; d_gene: NA
CDR3aa: SVSGQGGTEAF; v_gene: TRBV29-1; abundance: NA; d_gene: TRBD1
CDR3aa: ASSLDRVPNYGYT; v_gene: TRBV12-3/TRBV12-4; abundance: many; d_gene: NA
CDR3aa: ASSFWDETQY; v_gene: TRBV7-2; abundance: many; d_gene: NA
CDR3aa: ASSLSPLRNTIY; v_gene: TRBV27; abundance: many; d_gene: NA